This TCR beta chain was sequenced for a study of response to subunit inactivated influenza vaccine. The study's findings and limits: The authors put forward the suggestion that each seasonal influenza vaccination may bring in only a limited number of new T cells.

This clonotype was seen more than once but under ten times. Its antigen is not known. TCRdb analysed the RT-PCR reads with MiXCR anew, one entry per CDR3 protein. The sample carries under 500,000 distinct CDR3 sequences, about a tenth recorded once. The receptor comes from a man aged 50 or older who received an inactivated influenza vaccine. The sequences come from PBMCs from blood, collected roughly 46 days after vaccination.

The CDR3 spells CSAEKGGNQETQYF. CDR3 DNA: TGCAGTGCGGAGAAAGGGGGAAACCAAGAGACCCAGTACTTC. The chain recombines TRBV20-1 with TRBJ2-5; possible D gene TRBD1, 6 bases. Germline CDR1 and CDR2: DFQATT and SNEGSKA (reference sequence). The length of the CDR3 is 14 residues. The V end lost 6 bases, the J end lost 0 bases, and 14 bases lay between the germline ends.